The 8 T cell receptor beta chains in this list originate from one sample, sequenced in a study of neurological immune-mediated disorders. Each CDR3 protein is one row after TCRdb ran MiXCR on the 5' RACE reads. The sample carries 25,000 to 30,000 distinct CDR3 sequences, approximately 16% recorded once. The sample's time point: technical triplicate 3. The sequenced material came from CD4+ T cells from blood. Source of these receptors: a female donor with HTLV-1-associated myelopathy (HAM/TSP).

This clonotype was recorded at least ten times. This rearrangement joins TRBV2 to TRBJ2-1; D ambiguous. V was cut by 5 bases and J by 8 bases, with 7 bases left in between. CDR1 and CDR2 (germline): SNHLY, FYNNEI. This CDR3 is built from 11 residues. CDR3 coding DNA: TGTGCCAGCAGTTTTTTGGATGAGCAGTTCTTC. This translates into CASSFLDEQFF. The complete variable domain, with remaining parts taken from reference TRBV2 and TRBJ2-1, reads EPEVTQTPSHQVTQMGQEVILRCVPISNHLYFYWYRQILGQKVEFLVSFYNNEISEKSEIFDDQFSVERPDGSNFTLKIRSTKLEDSAMYFCASSFLDEQFFGPGTRLTVL.

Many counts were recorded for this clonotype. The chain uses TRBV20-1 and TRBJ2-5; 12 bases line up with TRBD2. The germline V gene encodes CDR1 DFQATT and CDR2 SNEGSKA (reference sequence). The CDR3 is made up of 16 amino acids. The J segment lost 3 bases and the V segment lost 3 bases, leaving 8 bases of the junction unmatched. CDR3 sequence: CSARSVTSGSKETQYF. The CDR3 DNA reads TGCAGTGCTAGGTCGGTGACTAGCGGGAGTAAAGAGACCCAGTACTTC.

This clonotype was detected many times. CDR3 sequence reads: CASIVGTANTGELFF. The CDR3 DNA reads TGTGCCAGCATCGTTGGGACAGCCAACACCGGGGAGCTGTTTTTT. This chain joins TRBV28 and TRBJ2-2, with TRBD1 matching 7 bases. CDR1 and CDR2 from the germline V gene are MDHEN and SYDVKM. There are 15 residues in the CDR3. The V segment lost 7 bases and the J segment 2 bases; nucleotides outside the gene matches: 7.

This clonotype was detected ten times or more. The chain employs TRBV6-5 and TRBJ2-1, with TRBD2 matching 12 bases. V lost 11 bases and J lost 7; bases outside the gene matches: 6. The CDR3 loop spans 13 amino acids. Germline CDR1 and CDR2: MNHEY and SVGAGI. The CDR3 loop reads CAATSGRNNEQFF. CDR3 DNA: TGTGCCGCGACTAGCGGGAGAAATAATGAGCAGTTCTTC.

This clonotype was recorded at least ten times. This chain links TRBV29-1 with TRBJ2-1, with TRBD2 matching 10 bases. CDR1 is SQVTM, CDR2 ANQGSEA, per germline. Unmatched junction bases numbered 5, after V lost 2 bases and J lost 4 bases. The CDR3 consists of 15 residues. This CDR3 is CSVEPGTSAYNEQFF. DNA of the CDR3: TGCAGCGTTGAACCGGGGACTAGCGCTTACAATGAGCAGTTCTTC.

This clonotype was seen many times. CDR3 loop: CSARESGTGADTQYF. In nucleotides, the CDR3 is TGCAGTGCTAGAGAATCCGGGACAGGGGCAGATACGCAGTATTTT. The rearrangement joins TRBV20-1 to TRBJ2-3, with TRBD1 matching over 10 bases. Germline V gene lookup returns CDR1 DFQATT and CDR2 SNEGSKA (reference sequence). Trimming cost V 0 bases and J 4 bases; bases outside gene matches: 4. The CDR3 length is 15 residues.

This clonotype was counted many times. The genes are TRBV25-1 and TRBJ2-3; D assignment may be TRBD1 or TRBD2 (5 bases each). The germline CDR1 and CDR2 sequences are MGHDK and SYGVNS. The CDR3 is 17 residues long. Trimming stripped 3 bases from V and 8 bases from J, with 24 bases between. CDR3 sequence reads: CASSDGTQVPAVGTQYF. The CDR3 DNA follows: TGTGCCAGCAGTGACGGGACCCAGGTCCCGGCCGTAGGTACGCAGTATTTT.

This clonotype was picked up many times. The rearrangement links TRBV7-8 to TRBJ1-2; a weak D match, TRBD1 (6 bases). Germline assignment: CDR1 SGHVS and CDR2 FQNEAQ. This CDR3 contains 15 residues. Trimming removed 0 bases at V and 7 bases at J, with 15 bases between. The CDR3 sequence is CASSLALGGQGGYTF. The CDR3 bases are TGTGCCAGCAGCTTAGCGCTGGGGGGGCAGGGTGGCTACACCTTC.